This TCR beta chain came from a study of blood T cell repertoires in COVID-19. In the study overall: Either two negative PCRs, clearance, or symptom resolution qualified Cohort 3 donors as recovered. Collection of acute and convalescent COVID-19 samples took place in the United States, Italy and Spain. PBMCs, B-cell-depleted T cells, or T cells provided the cDNA or gDNA that made up the material.

TCRdb's copy holds only in-frame clones and misses some; the assay was immunoSEQ multiplex PCR. The sample holds about 210,000 clones; 70% to 90% are singletons and the top ten take about 22%. CDR1 and CDR2 from the germline V gene are SGHDN and FVKESK. V was pared by 4 bases and J by 8 bases, with 10 bases of the junction left unmatched. The CDR3 is made up of 17 amino acids. Sequencing was done on a sample of PBMCs or T cells enriched from blood (not recorded which). This sequence was found in a woman between 40 and 55 years old in a cohort exposed to, infected with or recovered from COVID-19 (not recorded which). The rearrangement uses TRBV14 and TRBJ2-1; 14 bases match TRBD2. CDR3 residues: CASSPRLAGGPRYEQFF. For the CDR3, the DNA is TGTGCCAGCAGCCCTCGACTAGCGGGAGGGCCGCGGTATGAGCAGTTCTTC.